Listed below are T cell receptor beta chains from one sample, sequenced in a study of T cells after posttransplantation cyclophosphamide. TCRdb's copy holds only in-frame clones and misses some; the assay was immunoSEQ multiplex PCR. The repertoire includes roughly 5,000 clones, about 94% of them detected once, and roughly 1.4% sits in the top ten. Sample: CD4+ T cells sorted from bone marrow. These TCRs come from a woman aged 55-69 years in good health, CMV-negative, and a related stem cell transplant donor. Each CDR3 is given with its conserved first and last residue. A D gene is named only where the DNA matches it firmly. For some rows the clone size is stated as once, few or many, or as a class when expanded; others skip it.

CDR3nt | CDR3aa | j_gene | v_gene | d_gene | abundance
TGTGCCAGCAGCTTAGTGGGAGGGACCACTTACTATAATTCACCCCTCCACTTT | CASSLVGGTTYYNSPLHF | TRBJ1-6 | TRBV11-2 | NA | NA
TGTGCCAGCAGCACCTACGGACTCACCCACGGGGAGCTGTTTTTT | CASSTYGLTHGELFF | TRBJ2-2 | TRBV7-2 | NA | NA
TGTGCCAGCTCCCTCGACAGGGTTGGAAACACCATATATTTT | CASSLDRVGNTIYF | TRBJ1-3 | TRBV18 | TRBD1 | once
TGTGCCATCAGTGAGGTACTAGCGGCGGCCGCGGAGCAGTTCTTC | CAISEVLAAAAEQFF | TRBJ2-1 | TRBV10-3 | TRBD2 | NA
TGTGCCAGCAGCTTAGTGACTAGCATCTACGAGCAGTACTTC | CASSLVTSIYEQYF | TRBJ2-7 | TRBV11-2 | TRBD2 | NA
TGTGCCAGCTCACCAGGAGCTATGAACACTGAAGCTTTCTTT | CASSPGAMNTEAFF | TRBJ1-1 | TRBV18 | NA | NA
TGTGCCAGCAGTGGCGGGGAGGCTTTTGGGGAAGAGACCCAGTACTTC | CASSGGEAFGEETQYF | TRBJ2-5 | TRBV6-1 | NA | NA
TGTGCCAGCAGCCGACAGGGGCGTCCCTACGAGCAGTACTTC | CASSRQGRPYEQYF | TRBJ2-7 | TRBV14 | TRBD1 | NA
TGCGCCAGCAGCCCCGGAGGGACCATCTACAATGAGCAGTTCTTC | CASSPGGTIYNEQFF | TRBJ2-1 | TRBV5-1 | NA | NA
TGTGCCAGTAGCACGGACTTAGCGGGATTGCAGTTCTTC | CASSTDLAGLQFF | TRBJ2-1 | TRBV19 | TRBD2 | NA
TGTGCCAGCAGTTTCGGGGGACAGGGAAGCAATCAGCCCCAGCATTTT | CASSFGGQGSNQPQHF | TRBJ1-5 | TRBV27 | TRBD1 | NA
TGCGCCAGCAGCCAAGATGGCGGGCAGGGGGCTTATTCACCCCTCCACTTT | CASSQDGGQGAYSPLHF | TRBJ1-6 | TRBV4-3 | TRBD1 | once
TGTGCCAGTAGCCATAGGGGACAGGGAAATGGCTACACCTTC | CASSHRGQGNGYTF | TRBJ1-2 | TRBV19 | TRBD1 | NA
TGTGCCAGTAGTCCCGTGGGGACAGGGTTCTACAATGAGCAGTTCTTC | CASSPVGTGFYNEQFF | TRBJ2-1 | TRBV19 | TRBD1 | NA
TGTGCCATCGGGCGAGATTGGGGGCGTCAAGAGACCCAGTACTTC | CAIGRDWGRQETQYF | TRBJ2-5 | TRBV10-3 | NA | NA
TGTGCCAGCAGCTACGGGACACCCAAAAACATTCAGTACTTC | CASSYGTPKNIQYF | TRBJ2-4 | TRBV7-2 | NA | NA
TGTGCCAGCAGCTTGGGGACTATGAACACTGAAGCTTTCTTT | CASSLGTMNTEAFF | TRBJ1-1 | TRBV5-8 | NA | NA
TGTGCCAGCAGCTTGATGGGGCTGAACACCGGGGAGCTGTTTTTT | CASSLMGLNTGELFF | TRBJ2-2 | TRBV5-4 | NA | NA
TGTGCCAGCAGCTTGAGCGGAGACTATAATTCACCCCTCCACTTT | CASSLSGDYNSPLHF | TRBJ1-6 | TRBV5-5 | NA | NA
TGTGCCAGCAGTTTCGGGGCCCCGGGACACTCCTACAATGAGCAGTTCTTC | CASSFGAPGHSYNEQFF | TRBJ2-1 | TRBV27 | NA | NA
TGTGCCAGCAGTACAGGGTATCGCACTAATGAAAAACTGTTTTTT | CASSTGYRTNEKLFF | TRBJ1-4 | TRBV28 | NA | NA
TGTGCCACCAGCACCAACCAAGAGACCCAGTACTTC | CATSTNQETQYF | TRBJ2-5 | TRBV15 | NA | NA
TGTGCCGAGTCGTGGGAGCGGAGGTACGAGCAGTACTTC | CAESWERRYEQYF | TRBJ2-7 | TRBV11-3 | NA | NA
TGTGCCAGTGGACAGGGGTTGGGAGAGACCCAGTACTTC | CASGQGLGETQYF | TRBJ2-5 | TRBV9 | TRBD1 | NA
TGTGCCAGCAGTTTTCAGGGGAACACTGAAGCTTTCTTT | CASSFQGNTEAFF | TRBJ1-1 | TRBV27 | NA | NA
TGTGCCAGCAGCCGAGGGGGTAATCAGCCCCAGCATTTT | CASSRGGNQPQHF | TRBJ1-5 | TRBV7-2 | NA | NA
TGTGCCAGCAGCTTGGTTACGCAGGGGGCCAAAAACATTCAGTACTTC | CASSLVTQGAKNIQYF | TRBJ2-4 | TRBV5-6 | NA | NA
TGTGCCAGCAGTTACCGGGACAGGAGGACTGAAGCTTTCTTT | CASSYRDRRTEAFF | TRBJ1-1 | TRBV6-5 | TRBD1 | NA
TGTGCCAGCAGCGGGACTAGTGTCAATGAGCAGTTCTTC | CASSGTSVNEQFF | TRBJ2-1 | TRBV28 | TRBD2 | NA
TGTGCCAGCAGCCAAGATACGAACACCGGGGAGCTGTTTTTT | CASSQDTNTGELFF | TRBJ2-2 | TRBV14 | NA | NA
TGTGCCAGTTTGGTGGGGGGCTCCTATAATTCACCCCTCCACTTT | CASLVGGSYNSPLHF | TRBJ1-6 | TRBV28 | NA | NA
TGTGCCAGCAGCCTATCCGGGACTACTACCGGGGAGCTGTTTTTT | CASSLSGTTTGELFF | TRBJ2-2 | TRBV7-6 | TRBD2 | NA
TGTGCCAGCAGTTCGGAGGGGGCAGAGGAGCTGTTTTTT | CASSSEGAEELFF | TRBJ2-2 | TRBV28 | NA | once
TGTGCCAGCAGCCCACCGGGCAAAAACATTCAGTACTTC | CASSPPGKNIQYF | TRBJ2-4 | TRBV6-5 | NA | once
TGTGCCAGCAGGGACAGGGGTGGCTACACCTTC | CASRDRGGYTF | TRBJ1-2 | TRBV6-1 | TRBD1 | NA
TGTGCCAGCAGTTACGGGTCGGGACAGGATAATTCACCCCTCCACTTT | CASSYGSGQDNSPLHF | TRBJ1-6 | TRBV6-5 | TRBD1 | NA
TGTGCCAGCGGGGGGGCGAGCACAGATACGCAGTATTTT | CASGGASTDTQYF | TRBJ2-3 | TRBV6-5 | NA | NA
TGTGCCAGCAACCCAGCGGTTAGGTACAATGAGCAGTTCTTC | CASNPAVRYNEQFF | TRBJ2-1 | TRBV7-8 | NA | NA
TGTGCCAGCAGCTCGACAGGGTTTGGCTACACCTTC | CASSSTGFGYTF | TRBJ1-2 | TRBV5-4 | TRBD1 | once
TGTGCCAGTAGCGAGACAGCAAATGAAAAACTGTTTTTT | CASSETANEKLFF | TRBJ1-4 | TRBV19 | NA | NA
TGTGCCAGCAGTCGTGGGTCGACTAGCGGGAGGAACAATGAGCAGTTCTTC | CASSRGSTSGRNNEQFF | TRBJ2-1 | TRBV28 | TRBD2 | NA
TGTGCCAGCAGCTTGGGGGGGGGCCAAGAGACCCAGTACTTC | CASSLGGGQETQYF | TRBJ2-5 | TRBV5-8 | TRBD2 | NA
TGTGCCAGTAGTATAGGGACAGAAGAGACCCAGTACTTC | CASSIGTEETQYF | TRBJ2-5 | TRBV19 | NA | NA
TGTGCCAGCAGCTTAGTCCTTAGCGGGGGTGCCCTGTATTTT | CASSLVLSGGALYF | TRBJ2-3 | TRBV7-2 | TRBD2 | NA
TGTGCCAGCAGTCGGTATTTCAACACTGAAGCTTTCTTT | CASSRYFNTEAFF | TRBJ1-1 | TRBV27 | NA | once
TGTGCCAGCCTCCGTAGCGGGGGGAATAATCAGCCCCAGCATTTT | CASLRSGGNNQPQHF | TRBJ1-5 | TRBV28 | NA | NA
TGCAGCGCCTCAGGGGGGTTGAATCAGCCCCAGCATTTT | CSASGGLNQPQHF | TRBJ1-5 | TRBV29-1 | TRBD1 | once
TGTGCCAGCAGTGAGGGGGCAACTAATGAAAAACTGTTTTTT | CASSEGATNEKLFF | TRBJ1-4 | TRBV6-5 | NA | NA